The 4 T cell receptor beta chains reported below all come from one sample, sequenced in a study of beta chain features in type 1 diabetes. Study findings and constraints: In every one of the four CD4+ subsets, TCRB CDR3s were moderately but significantly shorter in Type 1 diabetes patients.

Their antigens are not known. The investigators reverse transcribed all of the isolated RNA, so they sequenced expressed TCRB transcripts. The protocol was immunoSEQ multiplex PCR, while the TCRdb copy is restricted to in-frame clones and leaves out a portion. The sample lists about 700,000 clones; 13% were seen once. Specimen: naive CD4+ T cells from blood. Receptor source: a man between 18 and 35 years old with type 1 diabetes.

The V call is TRBV5-6, the J call TRBJ1-1, with 7 nucleotides matching TRBD1. With 4 bases clipped from V and 4 bases from J, the junction kept 7 bases outside the gene matches. There are 14 residues in the CDR3. CDR1 and CDR2 (germline): SGHDT, YYEEEE. The CDR3 is CASSRGQFITEAFF. The CDR3 DNA reads as TGTGCCAGCAGCCGGGGACAGTTTATCACTGAAGCTTTCTTT.

V usage is TRBV28 and J usage is TRBJ2-7, with 10 nucleotides matching TRBD1. The germline gives CDR1 MDHEN, CDR2 SYDVKM. The V gene end was trimmed by 5 bases and the J gene end by 1 base; junction bases not matched to a gene: 5. This CDR3 contains 15 residues. CDR3 nucleotides: TGTGCCAGCAGTGGAGGGACAGGGGCGTCCTACGAGCAGTACTTC. Translated, it gives CASSGGTGASYEQYF. Combining the CDR3 with reference TRBV28 and TRBJ2-7 gives the whole variable domain DVKVTQSSRYLVKRTGEKVFLECVQDMDHENMFWYRQDPGLGLRLIYFSYDVKMKEKGDIPEGYSVSREKKERFSLILESASTNQTSMYLCASSGGTGASYEQYFGPGTRLTVT.

This clone was seen more than once but under ten times. J is TRBJ1-2 and V is TRBV30, with 12 positions matching TRBD1. This CDR3 is 12 amino acids long. Per germline, CDR1 GTSNPN and CDR2 SVGIG (reference sequence). With 3 bases clipped from V and 13 bases from J, the junction kept 6 bases outside the gene matches. The CDR3 here is CAWRGTGGAATF. The DNA for the CDR3 is TGTGCCTGGAGGGGGACAGGGGGCGCCGCCACCTTC.

On this clone itself: One end of the junction does not line up with germline, which may come from a read error. The chain has TRBV7-7 and TRBJ2-1, with D unresolved. In germline, CDR1 is SSHAT, CDR2 FNYEAQ (reference sequence). This CDR3 comprises 14 residues. Here the CDR3 reads CASSLNSAYNEQFF. For the CDR3, the DNA is TGTGCTAGCAGCTTAAACAGCGCCTACAATGAGCAGTTCTTC.